A selection of T cell receptor beta chains follows, all from one sample in a study of shared clonotypes between healthy human individuals. Profiled with immunoSEQ multiplex PCR; TCRdb holds only in-frame clones, not every one. This table holds roughly 2,500,000 clones, roughly 93% found once. Material: naive CD4+ T cells from PBMCs. The receptor set was obtained from a man in his late teens or twenties in good health. Some clones in this sample may be carry-over from other donors' samples. CDR3s include the opening cysteine and the closing phenylalanine or tryptophan. A D gene is named only where the DNA matches it firmly. Clone size is shown for a subset of rows, as once, few, many or a class of expanded clone.

>TRBD1|-|TRBV30|TRBJ1-3
TGTGCCTGGAGTCTTTACAACAGGGGTTACTCTGGAAACACCATATATTTT
CAWSLYNRGYSGNTIYF
>TRBD2|-|TRBV2|TRBJ2-7
TGTGCCAGCAGTGTTGGGGGAGGGCCACACGAGCAGTACTTC
CASSVGGGPHEQYF
>-|once|TRBV27|TRBJ2-3
TGTGCCAGCAGTTTATTCAGGGGGGCAGATACGCAGTATTTT
CASSLFRGADTQYF
>TRBD2|-|TRBV10-2|TRBJ2-2
TGCGCCAGCAGTGAGACGGGACTAGCGGAGCCCGGGGAGCTGTTTTTT
CASSETGLAEPGELFF
>TRBD2|-|TRBV19|TRBJ2-5
TGTGCCAGTAGTACGGACAGCGGGGGAAGGGAGACCCAGTACTTC
CASSTDSGGRETQYF
>-|-|TRBV7-8|TRBJ2-3
TGTGCCAGCAGTCGGGCAGATACGCAGTATTTT
CASSRADTQYF
>-|-|TRBV7-9|TRBJ1-2
TGTGCCAGCAGCTTACACGGGACACTCGGGAATGGCTACACCTTC
CASSLHGTLGNGYTF
>-|-|TRBV11-1|TRBJ1-1
TGTGCCAGCAGCTTTGGACAGTTCACTGAAGCTTTCTTT
CASSFGQFTEAFF
>TRBD1|-|TRBV2|TRBJ1-2
TGTGCCAGCAGTGAATCCGCACAGGGGCCGAGCTACACCTTC
CASSESAQGPSYTF
>TRBD1|-|TRBV18|TRBJ2-5
TGTGCCAGCTCGCCCGCATTCGACAGGGCCGGAGAGACCCAGTACTTC
CASSPAFDRAGETQYF
>TRBD2|-|TRBV6-1|TRBJ2-1
TGTGCCAGCAGTGAAGCGGAGGCCCTAGCGGGAGATAGGGAGGGGGATGAGCAGTTCTTC
CASSEAEALAGDREGDEQFF
>-|-|TRBV9|TRBJ2-7
TGTGCCAGCAGCGTAGGACAGGACTACGAGCAGTACTTC
CASSVGQDYEQYF
>-|once|TRBV28|TRBJ1-6
TGTGCCAGCAGTTTCCCACAGACCCTCGGGGGGCCCCTCCACTTT
CASSFPQTLGGPLHF
>-|-|TRBV5-1|TRBJ2-5
TGCGCCAGCAGCTTGGCTACTAGTTCGGAGACCCAGTACTTC
CASSLATSSETQYF
>TRBD1|-|TRBV5-1|TRBJ1-5
TGCGCCAGCAGCTTGGCCCCACAGGGGGGTAGCAATCAGCCCCAGCATTTT
CASSLAPQGGSNQPQHF
>-|-|TRBV14|TRBJ2-1
TGTGCCAGCAGCCCGAGCCTCTCTGGGCGTGAGCAGTTCTTC
CASSPSLSGREQFF
>TRBD1|-|TRBV28|TRBJ1-1
TGTGCCAGCAGCTCGACAGGGGTTGACACTGAAGCTTTCTTT
CASSSTGVDTEAFF
>TRBD1|-|TRBV7-8|TRBJ1-2
TGTGCCAGCAGCCCCCGGGACAGAGCTAACTATGGCTACACCTTC
CASSPRDRANYGYTF
>TRBD2|-|TRBV19|TRBJ2-7
TGTGCCAGTAGTATCCACGCGGGAGGCGAGTACGAGCAGTACTTC
CASSIHAGGEYEQYF
>-|-|TRBV19|TRBJ2-7
TGTGCCAGTAGTATACACGGGAATCCGGACGCAATTACCTACGAGCAGTACTTC
CASSIHGNPDAITYEQYF
>TRBD1|-|TRBV10-3|TRBJ1-4
TGTGCCATCAGTGAGTCGAGGGGACAGCCTAATGAAAAACTGTTTTTT
CAISESRGQPNEKLFF
>TRBD2|-|TRBV7-2|TRBJ2-7
TGTGCCAGCAGCTCTAGCGGGAAAGGCCCCTACGAGCAGTACTTC
CASSSSGKGPYEQYF
>-|-|TRBV28|TRBJ1-5
TGTGCCAGCAGTTTATCGACAGGTAACTTTATGCTTCAGCCCCAGCATTTT
CASSLSTGNFMLQPQHF
>TRBD2|-|TRBV23-1|TRBJ2-3
TGCGCCAGCAGTCAGGGTCGGCTAGCGGGGTCGGAGGGTAGCACAGATACGCAGTATTTT
CASSQGRLAGSEGSTDTQYF
>-|-|TRBV5-1|TRBJ2-7
TGCGCCAGCAGCTTGGTGGACGGATACGAGCAGTACTTC
CASSLVDGYEQYF
>TRBD1|-|TRBV28|TRBJ1-1
TGTGCCAGCAGTACTCCCGGGACAGGGAACACTGAAGCTTTCTTT
CASSTPGTGNTEAFF
>-|-|TRBV5-1|TRBJ2-1
TGCGCCAGCAGCCTGGACTTAACCTACAATGAGCAGTTCTTC
CASSLDLTYNEQFF
>TRBD2|-|TRBV7-3|TRBJ2-3
TGTGCCAGCAGCTTATCTAGCGGGAGAACAGATACGCAGTATTTT
CASSLSSGRTDTQYF
>-|once|TRBV19|TRBJ1-3
TGTGCCAGTAGTCCCAGTCCCGGGACAGGAAACACCATATATTTT
CASSPSPGTGNTIYF
>-|-|TRBV7-9|TRBJ1-1
TGTGCCAGCACCCTGGGGGTGAACACTGAAGCTTTCTTT
CASTLGVNTEAFF
>-|-|TRBV11-1|TRBJ2-5
TGTGCCAGCAGCAAAGATCCACGGGAGACCCAGTACTTC
CASSKDPRETQYF
>-|-|TRBV5-1|TRBJ2-5
TGCGCCAGCAGCCATGACAGTCTGGGGGAGACCCAGTACTTC
CASSHDSLGETQYF
>-|once|TRBV25-1|TRBJ2-3
TGTGCCAGCAGTGGTGGACAGTCCACAGATACGCAGTATTTT
CASSGGQSTDTQYF
>TRBD2|-|TRBV9|TRBJ2-5
TGTGCCAGCAGCGTAGGCGGGAGAACGAGGGAGACCCAGTACTTC
CASSVGGRTRETQYF
>-|-|TRBV28|TRBJ2-7
TGTGCCAGCAGTTTGGTAGGCAGCTCCTACGAGCAGTACTTC
CASSLVGSSYEQYF
>-|few|TRBV18|TRBJ2-2
TGTGCCAGCTCACCAAGGAGGGGAGGGGAGCTGTTTTTT
CASSPRRGGELFF
>TRBD1|-|TRBV5-4|TRBJ1-4
TGTGCCAGCAGCGCGGGACAGGGACGGGTGGATGAAAAACTGTTTTTT
CASSAGQGRVDEKLFF
>-|-|TRBV5-1|TRBJ1-3
TGCGCCAGCAGCCCTCGGACGGACTCTGGAAACACCATATATTTT
CASSPRTDSGNTIYF
>-|-|TRBV2|TRBJ1-5
TGTGCCAGCGCCAGTAGGGGCAGTCAGCCCCAGCATTTT
CASASRGSQPQHF
>-|-|TRBV19|TRBJ2-7
TGTGCCAGTAGTTCACGACCCTACGAGCAGTACTTC
CASSSRPYEQYF
>-|-|TRBV7-2|TRBJ1-5
TGTGCCAGCAGTCCGGGAAGAAGCAATCAGCCCCAGCATTTT
CASSPGRSNQPQHF
>TRBD1|-|TRBV28|TRBJ1-1
TGTGCCAGCAGTAAGCAGGGGGCAGAAAACACTGAAGCTTTCTTT
CASSKQGAENTEAFF
>-|-|TRBV5-1|TRBJ1-2
TGCGCCAGCAGCCCTAGCAGCCAGTCCTATGGCTACACCTTC
CASSPSSQSYGYTF
>TRBD1|-|TRBV28|TRBJ1-5
TGTGCCAGCAGGAAACAGGGGGCTGGCAATCAGCCCCAGCATTTT
CASRKQGAGNQPQHF
>TRBD1|-|TRBV28|TRBJ2-7
TGTGCCAGCAGCGAACCGGGACAGGGCGGATACGAGCAGTACTTC
CASSEPGQGGYEQYF
>-|-|TRBV28|TRBJ1-3
TGTGCCAGCAGTCCAAGATTCTCTGGAAACACCATATATTTT
CASSPRFSGNTIYF